Here is one TCR beta chain with its context. The data were taken from a study of blood T cell repertoires in COVID-19. How the authors handled the data: For nucleated cells, counts were estimated from reference gene primer amplification. Profiled with immunoSEQ multiplex PCR; TCRdb holds only in-frame clones, not every one. That table supplies the V and J calls and clone size; D and trimming were determined from the DNA. The data show some 100,000 clones, with approximately 84% seen just once and approximately 7% held by the top ten. The CDR3 contains 14 residues. V lost 3 bases and J 0 bases, leaving 10 bases between the germline ends. Germline V gene sequence: CDR1 SGDLS, CDR2 YYNGEE.

The TCR sequence derives from a woman in her forties or fifties with acute or convalescent COVID-19. Material: peripheral blood. The V call is TRBV9, the J call TRBJ2-7, with D maybe TRBD2 (6 bases). The CDR3 region has the DNA TGTGCCAGCAGCGAGGAGGGGCTCTCCTACGAGCAGTACTTC. Translated: CASSEEGLSYEQYF.